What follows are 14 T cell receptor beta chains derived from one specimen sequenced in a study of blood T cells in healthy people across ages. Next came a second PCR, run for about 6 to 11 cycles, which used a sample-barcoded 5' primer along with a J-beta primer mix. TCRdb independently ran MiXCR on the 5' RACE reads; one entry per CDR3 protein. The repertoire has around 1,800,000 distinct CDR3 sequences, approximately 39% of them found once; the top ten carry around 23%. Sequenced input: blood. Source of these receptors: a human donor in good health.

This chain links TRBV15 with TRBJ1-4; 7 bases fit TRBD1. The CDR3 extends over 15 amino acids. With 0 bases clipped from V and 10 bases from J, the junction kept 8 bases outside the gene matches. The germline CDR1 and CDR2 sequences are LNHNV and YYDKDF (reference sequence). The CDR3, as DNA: TGTGCCACCAGCAGAGATTTGGAGGGGGCGGCAAAACTGTTTTTT. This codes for CATSRDLEGAAKLFF. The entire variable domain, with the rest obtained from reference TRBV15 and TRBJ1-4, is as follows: DAMVIQNPRYQVTQFGKPVTLSCSQTLNHNVMYWYQQKSSQAPKLLFHYYDKDFNNEADTPDNFQSRRPNTSFCFLDIRSPGLGDTAMYLCATSRDLEGAAKLFFGSGTQLSVL.

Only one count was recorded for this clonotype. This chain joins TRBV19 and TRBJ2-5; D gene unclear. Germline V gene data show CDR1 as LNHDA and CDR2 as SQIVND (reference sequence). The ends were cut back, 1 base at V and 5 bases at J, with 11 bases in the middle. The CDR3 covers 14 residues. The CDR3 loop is CASSIGAYVETQYF. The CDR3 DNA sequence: TGTGCCAGTAGTATAGGGGCCTACGTGGAGACCCAGTACTTC.

CDR3 sequence: CASSLGGAQFF. In DNA, the CDR3 is TGTGCCAGCAGCTTAGGGGGGGCCCAGTTCTTC. The rearrangement uses TRBV7-2 and TRBJ2-1; D might be TRBD1 or TRBD2, each matching 6 bases. The V gene's germline CDR1 is SGHTA and CDR2 FQGNSA. This CDR3 is built from 11 residues. V shed 1 base and J shed 13 bases, with 8 bases lying between them.

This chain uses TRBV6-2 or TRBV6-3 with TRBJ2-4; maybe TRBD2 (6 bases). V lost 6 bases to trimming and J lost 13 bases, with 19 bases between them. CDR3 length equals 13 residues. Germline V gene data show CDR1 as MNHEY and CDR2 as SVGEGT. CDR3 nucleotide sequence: TGTGCCAGCAGGCCGGGACTTTCAAATGAGCAGTACTTC. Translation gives CASRPGLSNEQYF.

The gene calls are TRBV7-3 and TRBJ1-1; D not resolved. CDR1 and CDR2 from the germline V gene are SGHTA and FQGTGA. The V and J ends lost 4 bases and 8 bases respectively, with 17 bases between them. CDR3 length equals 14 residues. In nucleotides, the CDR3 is TGTGCCAGCAGCTCCAATCCCCCCGGCAGCGAAGCTTTCTTT. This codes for CASSSNPPGSEAFF.

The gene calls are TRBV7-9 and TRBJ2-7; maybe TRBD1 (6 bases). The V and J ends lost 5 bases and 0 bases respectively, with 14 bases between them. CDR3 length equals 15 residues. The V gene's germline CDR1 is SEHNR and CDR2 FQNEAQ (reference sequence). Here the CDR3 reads CASSPQGLRSYEQYF. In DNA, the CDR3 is TGTGCCAGCAGCCCCCAGGGGCTACGCTCCTACGAGCAGTACTTC.

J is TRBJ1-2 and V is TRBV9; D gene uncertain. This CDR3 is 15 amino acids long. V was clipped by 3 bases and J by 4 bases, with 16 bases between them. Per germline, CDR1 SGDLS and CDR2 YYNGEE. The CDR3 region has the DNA TGTGCCAGCAGCGCCCGGTCCTCCCTTGTCTATGGCTACACCTTC. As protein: CASSARSSLVYGYTF.

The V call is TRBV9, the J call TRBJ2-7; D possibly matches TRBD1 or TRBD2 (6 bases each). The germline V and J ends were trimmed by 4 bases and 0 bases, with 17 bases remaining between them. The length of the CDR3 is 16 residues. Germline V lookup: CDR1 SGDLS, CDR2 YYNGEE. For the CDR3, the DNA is TGTGCCAGCAGCAGGGGGGAGCGCATAATCTCCTACGAGCAGTACTTC. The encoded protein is CASSRGERIISYEQYF. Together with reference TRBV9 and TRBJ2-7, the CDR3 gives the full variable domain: DSGVTQTPKHLITATGQRVTLRCSPRSGDLSVYWYQQSLDQGLQFLIQYYNGEERAKGNILERFSAQQFPDLHSELNLSSLELGDSALYFCASSRGERIISYEQYFGPGTRLTVT.

The CDR3 spells CASSGVVAYNEQFF. DNA of the CDR3: TGTGCCAGCAGCGGGGTGGTGGCCTACAATGAGCAGTTCTTC. The chain joins TRBV14 to TRBJ2-1; D unresolved. The V end lost 5 bases, the J end lost 2 bases, and 10 bases lay between the germline ends. The CDR3 has 14 residues. The germline V gene encodes CDR1 SGHDN and CDR2 FVKESK.

CDR3 sequence (DNA): TGTGCCAGCACCTCTAAAGGGCGGGGTATGTACAATGAGCAGTACTTC. This encodes CASTSKGRGMYNEQYF. The gene calls are TRBV7-2 and TRBJ2-4, with D perhaps matching TRBD2 (6 bases). The ends were cut back, 7 bases at V and 13 bases at J, with 29 bases in the middle. The CDR3 is made up of 16 amino acids. Germline CDR1 and CDR2: SGHTA and FQGNSA. Combining the CDR3 with reference TRBV7-2 and TRBJ2-4 gives the whole variable domain GAGVSQSPSNKVTEKGKDVELRCDPISGHTALYWYRQSLGQGLEFLIYFQGNSAPDKSGLPSDRFSAERTGGSVSTLTIQRTQQEDSAVYLCASTSKGRGMYNEQYFGAGTRLSVL.

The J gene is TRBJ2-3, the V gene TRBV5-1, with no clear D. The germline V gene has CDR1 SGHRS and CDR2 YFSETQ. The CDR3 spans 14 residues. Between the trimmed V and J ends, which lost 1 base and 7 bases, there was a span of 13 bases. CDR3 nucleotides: TGCGCCAGCAGCTTGACAGCAGCAGATTATACGCAGTATTTT. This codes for CASSLTAADYTQYF. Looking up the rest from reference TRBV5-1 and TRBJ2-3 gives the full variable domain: KAGVTQTPRYLIKTRGQQVTLSCSPISGHRSVSWYQQTPGQGLQFLFEYFSETQRNKGNFPGRFSGRQFSNSRSEMNVSTLELGDSALYLCASSLTAADYTQYFGPGTRLTVL.

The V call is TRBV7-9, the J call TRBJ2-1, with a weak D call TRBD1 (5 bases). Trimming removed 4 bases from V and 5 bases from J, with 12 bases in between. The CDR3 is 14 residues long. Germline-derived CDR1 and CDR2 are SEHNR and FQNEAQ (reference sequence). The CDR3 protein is CASSSPNRNNEQFF. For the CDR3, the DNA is TGTGCCAGCAGCTCCCCCAACAGGAACAATGAGCAGTTCTTC.

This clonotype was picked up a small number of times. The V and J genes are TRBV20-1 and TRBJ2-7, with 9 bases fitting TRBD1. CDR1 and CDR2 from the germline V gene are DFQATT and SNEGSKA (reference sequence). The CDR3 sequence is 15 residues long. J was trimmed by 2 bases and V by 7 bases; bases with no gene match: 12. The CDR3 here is CSGRRPGQGTYEQYF. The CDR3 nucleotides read TGCAGTGGGAGGAGACCGGGACAGGGAACCTACGAGCAGTACTTC.

As DNA, the CDR3 is TGCAGTGCTAGAGACCTACTAGCGGGGGGGGAGTTCTTC. Protein sequence: CSARDLLAGGEFF. The chain is built from TRBV20-1 and TRBJ2-1; the match to TRBD2 covers 13 bases. CDR1 and CDR2 from the germline V gene are DFQATT and SNEGSKA (reference sequence). CDR3 length equals 13 residues. With V trimmed by 0 bases and J by 14 bases, 4 bases remained unmatched.